The present T cell receptor beta chain was sequenced within a study of T-cell memory formation after mild COVID-19 (dated by TCRdb to the early 2020s). Looking at the study overall: TCR sequence clusters from the two donors were found to be largely donor specific. In a couple of donors, T-cell clones that expanded and contracted after mild COVID-19 were tracked by sequencing TCRalpha and TCRbeta repertoires over time. The cohort was made up of two young adult volunteers, one female and one male, who were previously healthy.

Including the terminal cysteine and phenylalanine, the CDR3 comprises 15 residues. Of the read, only the CDR3 DNA is kept; its 45 bases are in frame from base 1. The germline V gene gives CDR1 as MNHEY and CDR2 as SVGAGI. V is cut by 3 bases and J by 9 bases, and the space between the germline ends is 18 bases. Ficoll-Paque density gradient centrifugation was used to isolate PBMCs. The full study reports these points: SARS-CoV-2 specificity of the second-wave clones peaking on day 37 was not confirmed. Balanced CD4/CD8 phenotypes were observed for clones contracting from day 15 to 85, whereas a bias towards CD4+ was observed for a second wave of clones expanding from day 15 to 37. The study included only a couple of mild cases, and larger cohorts that include severe cases with pre-infection samples were judged to be necessary. Some responding clones were detected in pre-infection memory, which suggested that pre-existing cross-reactive memory T cells had joined the SARS-CoV-2 response. Contracting CD4+ clones were located mainly in the CM and EM memory subsets, whereas CD8+ clones were found to be enriched in EMRA.

This clonotype was observed a few times. Its antigen remains undetermined. The input lacks base qualities; no much larger clone sits a single base away. For sequencing, an Illumina NovaSeq 6000 was employed. Using 5'RACE with constant-segment primers, TCRalpha and TCRbeta cDNA libraries were constructed, with sample barcodes and unique molecular identifiers added in the process. RNA was extracted from every sample with Trizol reagent. Library amplification was performed in two PCR steps, and a second sample barcode and Illumina TruSeq adapters were introduced in the second step. Sequencing of libraries was performed on an Illumina NovaSeq with 2 x 150 bp paired-end reads. The published analysis was carried out like this. The reads were demultiplexed and collapsed into UMI-guided consensus sequences using migec v1.2.7. With mixcr v2.1.11, UMI consensuses were aligned to TRA and TRB V and J templates and assembled into clonotypes. A clonotype was counted as expanded or contracted only when both edgeR and NoisET called the clonotype significant, with the noise models trained on biological replicates. For edgeR calls, the thresholds were a false discovery rate-adjusted p below 0.01 and a log2 fold-change of 1. As an exploratory analysis of dynamics, max-normalized trajectories of the 1000 most abundant clonotypes were examined by PCA with hierarchical clustering. The CD4 or CD8 phenotype of responding clones was assigned using the separately sequenced CD4+ and CD8+ repertoires. TCRdb applied fastp at Q25 and MiXCR to the public reads, then kept only in-frame beta chains. For every CDR3 protein sequence, its rows merge into one entry that carries the most common genes and DNA. The V and J calls come from TCRdb's annotation, not from the publication. The sample table shows 300,000 to 400,000 distinct CDR3 sequences, and approximately 14% are seen once. The biggest ten clones account for around a fifth of the sample.

This chain is built from TRBV6-5 and TRBJ2-1; TRBD2 is a possible D gene, resting on 7 matching bases. The TCR comes from a man aged 18 to 35 who had mild COVID-19 (a few samples of this study predate the infection). The sample titles of this study are shuffled in the database, so cell type and time point are left out; the donor was told from shared clones. Material: PBMCs or a T cell subset sorted from them (not recorded which). The DNA sequence is TGTGCCAGCAGTTATCGGGCTACGGGGGGCGGTGAGCAGTTCTTC. The resulting protein is CASSYRATGGGEQFF.